This T cell receptor (beta chain) came from a study of cytomegalovirus exposure and HLA in healthy donors. Study-level results: Some public TCRs appeared in many individuals, while most sequences were rare. In a later analysis, a missense DCLRE1C variant was linked to TCR beta V- and J-gene trimming. The authors later found most CMV-associated TCR beta chains appeared HLA-restricted.

Trimming left V 0 bases short and J 5 bases short, with 8 bases between. The CDR3 is made up of 14 amino acids. In germline, CDR1 is SNHLY, CDR2 FYNNEI. A single count supports this clone. Its specificity is unknown. The study ran its PCR with 60 Vbeta and 13 Jbeta primers. Only in-frame clones appear in the TCRdb table, and some are missing; sequencing was by immunoSEQ multiplex PCR. Of some 140,000 clones listed, roughly 78% were seen once; the top ten hold roughly 4%. Sample: PBMCs. The TCR originated in a man in his forties or fifties in good health and CMV-seropositive. V and J are TRBV2 and TRBJ2-4, with a tentative D call TRBD2 (7 bases). CDR3 amino acids: CASSEAGGQNIQYF. The DNA of the CDR3 is TGTGCCAGCAGTGAAGCGGGGGGGCAAAACATTCAGTACTTC.